This entry features one T cell receptor (beta chain) sequence. This clone was picked up many times. Its specific antigen is unknown. Per-base quality was not reported, and no clone a single base away is much larger than it. The sample is drawn from a study of beta chain features in type 1 diabetes (dated by TCRdb to the late 2010s). For the wider study: No differences in mean age, gender distribution, total cell number or subset yield were found between patients and healthy donors. A total of some 100,000,000 sorted cells were examined across all samples, and a strong correlation was observed between cell number per subset and RNA yield. In the study, recently diagnosed type 1 diabetes patients and matched healthy donors were compared on the TCRB repertoires of their sorted circulating CD4+ T cell subsets. Naive and central memory subsets were obtained from all 30 or so donors, but regulatory and stem cell-like memory subsets were isolated from only 8 patients and about 8 healthy donors.

Here is what the overall study found, with its caveats: In all four CD4+ subsets, TCRB CDR3 length was moderately but significantly shorter in type 1 diabetes patients. At VDJ recombination sites, patients with type 1 diabetes made fewer insertions and deleted more nucleotides, a pattern implying thymic rearrangement abnormalities. Only small numbers of individuals were included in the HLA sub-analyses, which left unresolved whether HLA type had any influence on TCRB rearrangement. PCR might favor shorter templates, but patient and control samples were amplified and corrected together, so any skew would affect both groups equally. Naive, central memory and regulatory TCRB repertoires appeared to be more similar among patients than among healthy donors. Sequencing cDNA rather than genomic DNA could over-represent highly expressing activated cells, although activation and CD3 levels did not differ between groups.

The CDR3 has 15 amino acids, counting the end cysteine and phenylalanine. Of all the DNA, just the CDR3 is kept, 45 bases in frame from base 1. CDR1 and CDR2 are read off the germline V gene (reference sequence) as LNHDA and SQIVND. V and J lose 0 bases and 4 bases, and a span of 10 bases separates them. The High Capacity cDNA Reverse Transcription Kit was used to reverse transcribe all of the isolated RNA, meaning that expressed TCRB transcripts were what got sequenced. Deep immunoSEQ sequencing was performed on naive, central memory and regulatory T cell samples, with an average of around 3.5 million total reads per sample. After sorted cells were lysed in RLT buffer, RNA was extracted with DNase-treated RNeasy Micro or Mini kits, with the choice depending on cell number. Each cell subset was processed on its own to prevent cross-contamination, while patient and healthy donor samples were processed together. The immunoSEQ multiplex PCR was used to amplify TCRB sequences from cDNA, yielding 87-bp fragments that span the CDR3 region. The amplicons were sequenced using the Illumina HiSeq platform. Processing in the source paper ran as follows. Synthetic template baselines were used to correct PCR bias computationally, reads within Hamming distance 2 were collapsed together, and singletons that could not be merged were discarded. Reads were aligned against IMGT to assign V, D and J genes, CDR3 length and insertions or deletions at six rearrangement sites. Clonotype counts were normalized to sorted cell number within each subset before computing true diversity and Gini coefficients with the tcR R package. The overlap coefficient, calculated on TCRB nucleotide sequences, was used to quantify repertoire sharing. This immuneACCESS table, as held by TCRdb, lists in-frame sequences with V and J called but not all clones. Of the missing ones, under half trace to an unresolved V gene in checked studies; the others have no known cause. V, J and clone size were drawn from that table, and D and trimming were deduced from the DNA. The table for this sample lists about 150,000 clones; roughly 8.1% of them were counted only once. The ten largest clones represent about 0.6% of the sample.

From each donor, a single peripheral blood sample of about 116 mL on average was drawn into heparinised tubes. Naive, central memory, regulatory and stem cell-like memory CD4+ T cells were sorted on a BD FACSAria II using a panel including CD45RO, CCR7, CD25, CD127, CD95 and CD27. Purity was above 95% for every sorted population. Right away, PBMCs were isolated by Lymphoprep density gradient centrifugation and were stained directly, with no culture step. Samples were stained and sorted in pairs, with one healthy donor and one patient per experiment, so that batch effects were minimized. Sequenced: central memory CD4+ T cells from blood. This TCR came from a man between 18 and 29 years old in good health. The chain is encoded by TRBV19 joined to TRBJ2-1; the D gene is possibly TRBD2, with 5 bases matching. The CDR3 region reads CASSIEGLVYNEQFF. In nucleotides, the sequence is TGTGCCAGTAGTATAGAAGGACTGGTTTACAATGAGCAGTTCTTC.